This T cell receptor beta chain was recovered during a study of long-term antiretroviral therapy in people with HIV. Overall study findings and caveats: Although diversity increased after ART, it remained lower than in transplant donor controls. Every time point showed a repertoire led by clones expanded before ART.

Survey-level resolution applied to immunoSEQ assay v3.0. For each individual sample, sequencing targeted about 35,000-55,000 T-cell genomes. The repertoire was sequenced with immunoSEQ multiplex PCR; TCRdb's copy has only in-frame clones and lacks some. The sample consists of about 27,000 clones, approximately 95% of them appearing once. In the case of this clone: The antigen is unknown.

The germline V gene has CDR1 LNHDA and CDR2 SQIVND (reference sequence). This CDR3 is 15 amino acids long. The J segment lost 6 bases and the V segment lost 5 bases, leaving 11 bases of the junction unmatched. DNA was extracted from approximately 0.91-9.4 million thawed cryopreserved PBMC. The specimen comprised unsorted PBMCs, sampled 7.6 years after starting antiretroviral therapy. The rearrangement uses TRBV19 and TRBJ2-7; 9 positions agree with TRBD1. The sequence derives from a woman in her thirties or forties with HIV. As DNA, the CDR3 is TGTGCCAGTAGTTCCTCCGGGACAGGGAATTTCGAGCAGTACTTC. Translated: CASSSSGTGNFEQYF.